The present TCR beta chain was sequenced within a study of T cell responses to AZD1222 COVID-19 vaccine. Sequenced by immunoSEQ multiplex PCR; TCRdb stores in-frame clones only, minus some. The table includes approximately 140,000 clones, around nine tenths detected once. Germline loops: CDR1 SEHNR, CDR2 FQNEAQ (reference sequence). This CDR3 spans 12 amino acids. With 5 bases removed from V and 8 bases from J, the gap between germline ends came to 12 bases. The starting material was peripheral blood, obtained on day 0 of AZD1222 vaccination. The sequence was collected from an adult in good health. The chain joins TRBV7-9 to TRBJ1-2, with D uncertain. The CDR3 sequence: CASSPNTMGYTF. In DNA form, the CDR3 reads TGTGCCAGCAGCCCGAATACTATGGGCTACACCTTC.